The next 20 T cell receptor beta chains were all read from a single sample in a study of blood T cell repertoires in COVID-19. Sequencing was performed with immunoSEQ multiplex PCR; in TCRdb, only in-frame clones are kept and a portion is missing. The sample contains 170,000 or so clones, roughly 83% of which appear only once. What was sequenced was peripheral blood. The receptor set was obtained from a man aged 18 to 30 with active or convalescent COVID-19.

This clone is a singleton in its sample. The chain combines TRBV7-8 with TRBJ2-1; the match to TRBD2 covers 12 bases. Losses at the gene ends were 3 bases for V and 5 bases for J; bases not matched to a gene: 2. There are 15 residues in the CDR3. Germline V gene data show CDR1 as SGHVS and CDR2 as FQNEAQ. CDR3 protein: CASSFRLAGDNEQFF. CDR3 nucleotide sequence: TGTGCCAGCAGCTTCAGACTAGCGGGGGACAATGAGCAGTTCTTC.

This clone was recorded a few times. This chain connects TRBV12-3 or TRBV12-4 to TRBJ2-5, with no clear D. Trimming took 4 bases from V and 7 from J, leaving 13 bases between them. This CDR3 comprises 13 residues. The CDR3 DNA reads as TGTGCCAGCAGTTCGTTGGCAGGTGGGACCCAGTACTTC. It translates to CASSSLAGGTQYF.

A few counts support this clone. The chain has TRBV21-1 and TRBJ2-7; TRBD2 is taken as the D call from the table, unchecked against the DNA. TRBV21-1 represents a pseudogene. This CDR3 contains 16 residues. The CDR3 sequence: CASNPIRREGRYEQYF. The CDR3 region has the DNA TGTGCCAGCAACCCCATCAGGCGGGAGGGCCGATACGAGCAGTACTTC.

The chain uses TRBV19 and TRBJ2-5, with D perhaps matching TRBD1 (6 bases). Trimming took 2 bases from V and 3 from J, leaving 16 bases between them. Germline assignment: CDR1 LNHDA and CDR2 SQIVND (reference sequence). This CDR3 is built from 16 residues. In DNA form, the CDR3 reads TGTGCCAGTAGTATAACAACTGACAGGACAGAAGAGACCCAGTACTTC. Its translation: CASSITTDRTEETQYF.

The V gene is TRBV6-5, the J gene TRBJ1-2; 7 bases are shared with TRBD1. The CDR3 covers 12 residues. With V trimmed by 7 bases and J by 7 bases, 6 bases remained unmatched. Per germline, CDR1 MNHEY and CDR2 SVGAGI. The CDR3 DNA reads as TGTGCCAGCACTACAGGGGAGCGTGGCTACACCTTC. Translating gives CASTTGERGYTF.

The J gene is TRBJ2-1, the V gene TRBV4-3, with D perhaps matching TRBD1 (6 bases). Germline-derived CDR1 and CDR2 are LGHNA and YSLEER. The CDR3 loop spans 14 amino acids. V gave up 4 bases and J gave up 4 bases, with 11 bases separating them. The CDR3 is CASSPQDSYNEQFF. For the CDR3, the DNA is TGCGCCAGCAGCCCTCAGGACAGTTACAATGAGCAGTTCTTC.

The CDR3 DNA sequence: TGCGCCAGCAGCCGGGACAGGGGTTACAATGAGCAGTTCTTC. It encodes CASSRDRGYNEQFF. This sequence joins TRBV5-1 and TRBJ2-1; TRBD1 agrees at 10 bases. Per the germline V gene, CDR1 is SGHRS and CDR2 is YFSETQ. The CDR3 is 14 amino acids. V dropped 4 bases and J dropped 4; count of bases not matched to a gene: 2.

V is TRBV10-3 and J is TRBJ1-1; D is possibly TRBD1 (5 bases). V was shortened by 3 bases and J by 0 bases, with 8 bases between the two germline ends. There are 14 residues in the CDR3. CDR1 is ENHRY, CDR2 SYGVKD, per germline. CDR3 region: CAISDRTMNTEAFF. In DNA form, the CDR3 reads TGTGCCATCAGTGATCGGACAATGAACACTGAAGCTTTCTTT.

The chain uses TRBV7-3 and TRBJ2-1; weak D call: TRBD2 (5 bases). V gave up 5 bases and J gave up 8 bases, with 19 bases separating them. Germline V gene data show CDR1 as SGHTA and CDR2 as FQGTGA. CDR3 size: 15 residues. The CDR3 reads CASSPPSGKTHEQFF. The CDR3 DNA reads TGTGCCAGCAGCCCCCCGAGCGGAAAAACCCATGAGCAGTTCTTC.

The chain has TRBV2 and TRBJ2-3; tentatively, D is TRBD2 (5 bases). CDR3 size: 14 residues. Trimming stripped 3 bases from V and 7 bases from J, with 14 bases between. Germline loops: CDR1 SNHLY, CDR2 FYNNEI. DNA of the CDR3: TGTGCCAGCAGTGAGGGAGTTTGGGATTATACGCAGTATTTT. This gives the protein CASSEGVWDYTQYF. Together with reference TRBV2 and TRBJ2-3, the CDR3 gives the full variable domain: EPEVTQTPSHQVTQMGQEVILRCVPISNHLYFYWYRQILGQKVEFLVSFYNNEISEKSEIFDDQFSVERPDGSNFTLKIRSTKLEDSAMYFCASSEGVWDYTQYFGPGTRLTVL.

This chain uses TRBV30 with TRBJ2-1; 9 bases match TRBD2. Germline values: CDR1 GTSNPN, CDR2 SVGIG (reference sequence). This CDR3 has 16 residues. After removal of 0 bases from V and 2 bases from J, the junction contained 5 bases not matched to a gene. CDR3 DNA: TGTGCCTGGAGTGTACCTAGCGGGATCCCCTACAATGAGCAGTTCTTC. It yields the protein CAWSVPSGIPYNEQFF.

This sequence joins TRBV5-1 and TRBJ2-3; TRBD2 agrees at 8 bases. V lost 3 bases and J lost 3; bases outside the gene matches: 9. Germline V gene sequence: CDR1 SGHRS, CDR2 YFSETQ. CDR3 length equals 16 residues. The CDR3 region is CASSWAGGRTTDTQYF. The CDR3, as DNA: TGCGCCAGCAGCTGGGCGGGGGGTCGTACAACAGATACGCAGTATTTT.

The chain employs TRBV7-9 and TRBJ2-5; 15 bases fit TRBD2. Germline V gene data show CDR1 as SEHNR and CDR2 as FQNEAQ (reference sequence). The CDR3 runs to 17 residues. V lost 4 bases, J lost 2 bases, and 5 bases stayed unmatched. The CDR3 loop reads CASSSRTSGGVQETQYF. CDR3 in DNA: TGTGCCAGCAGCTCCCGGACTAGCGGGGGGGTACAAGAGACCCAGTACTTC.

The chain carries TRBV19 and TRBJ2-7; 10 bases map to TRBD1. The CDR3 is made up of 15 amino acids. The V gene's germline CDR1 is LNHDA and CDR2 SQIVND (reference sequence). J lost 1 base, V lost 7 bases, and 7 bases had no gene match. The CDR3 here is CASTLKGQGSYEQYF. The CDR3 DNA reads as TGTGCCAGTACCCTAAAGGGACAGGGGTCCTACGAGCAGTACTTC.

The chain joins TRBV28 to TRBJ1-5; D may be TRBD1 (5 bases). V was cut by 11 bases and J by 3 bases, with 14 bases left in between. This CDR3 region has 13 residues. The V gene's germline CDR1 is MDHEN and CDR2 SYDVKM. Here the CDR3 reads CAQQAGHNQPQHF. The DNA of the CDR3 is TGTGCCCAGCAGGCAGGGCACAATCAGCCCCAGCATTTT.

This rearrangement joins TRBV3-1 (or the pseudogene TRBV3-2) to TRBJ1-2; 10 nucleotides line up with TRBD1. The CDR3 contains 15 residues. Looked up from germline, CDR1 is LGHDT and CDR2 is YNNKEL (reference sequence). V gave up 5 bases and J gave up 3 bases; unmatched junction bases: 6. CDR3 coding DNA: TGTGCCAGCAGCGGGAGGGACAGGGGCTACTATGGCTACACCTTC. Translation: CASSGRDRGYYGYTF.

This clone was detected once. The CDR3 nucleotides are TGTGCCAGCAGTCCTTCCGGGACAGCATATGGCTACACCTTC. The encoded protein is CASSPSGTAYGYTF. This chain connects TRBV7-6 to TRBJ1-2; 7 nucleotides agree with TRBD1. Trimming removed 6 bases from V and 5 bases from J; junction bases left unmatched: 9. In germline, CDR1 is SGHVS, CDR2 FNYEAQ. This CDR3 contains 14 residues.

V is TRBV5-4 and J is TRBJ2-2; the match to TRBD2 covers 16 bases. Losses at the gene ends were 5 bases for V and 4 bases for J; bases not matched to a gene: 11. Germline CDR1 is SGHNT and CDR2 is YYREEE (reference sequence). CDR3 length equals 19 residues. CDR3 sequence: CASSAPGLAGGTSTGELFF. In DNA, the CDR3 is TGTGCCAGCAGTGCACCGGGACTAGCGGGGGGGACGAGCACCGGGGAGCTGTTTTTT.

The chain recombines TRBV2 with TRBJ2-1; TRBD2 matches 14 bases. CDR3 size: 15 residues. After removal of 11 bases from V and 7 bases from J, the junction contained 10 bases not matched to a gene. Germline CDR1 SNHLY, CDR2 FYNNEI. The CDR3 DNA sequence: TGTGCCTCCGAAGCGGGGACTAGCGGGAGTAATGAGCAGTTCTTC. This sequence encodes CASEAGTSGSNEQFF.

The V call is TRBV10-3, the J call TRBJ2-1; D gene uncertain. CDR3 size: 12 residues. Germline CDR1 is ENHRY and CDR2 is SYGVKD. V lost 1 base and J lost 5, with 3 bases in between. The CDR3 region is CAISELDNEQFF. The CDR3 DNA reads as TGTGCCATCAGTGAGTTAGACAATGAGCAGTTCTTC.